The present entry profiles one T cell receptor (beta chain) with its context. This sample was taken from a study of control samples from healthy donors and cancer patients. The CDR3 totals 15 residues. Germline values: CDR1 LNHDA, CDR2 SQIVND (reference sequence). Trimming pared 7 bases from V and 1 base from J, leaving 16 bases between. Repertoires were generated with immunoSEQ multiplex PCR, while TCRdb's copy carries only in-frame clones and drops some. Among about 69,000 clones listed, 84% were seen once. The chain combines TRBV19 with TRBJ1-1; maybe TRBD1 (5 bases). This TCR derives from a woman between 45 and 65 years old with lung cancer. Sequencing input: PBMCs. CDR3 nucleotides: TGTGCCAGTAACACCCCGGGGACGGGGAACACTGAAGCTTTCTTT. It translates to CASNTPGTGNTEAFF.